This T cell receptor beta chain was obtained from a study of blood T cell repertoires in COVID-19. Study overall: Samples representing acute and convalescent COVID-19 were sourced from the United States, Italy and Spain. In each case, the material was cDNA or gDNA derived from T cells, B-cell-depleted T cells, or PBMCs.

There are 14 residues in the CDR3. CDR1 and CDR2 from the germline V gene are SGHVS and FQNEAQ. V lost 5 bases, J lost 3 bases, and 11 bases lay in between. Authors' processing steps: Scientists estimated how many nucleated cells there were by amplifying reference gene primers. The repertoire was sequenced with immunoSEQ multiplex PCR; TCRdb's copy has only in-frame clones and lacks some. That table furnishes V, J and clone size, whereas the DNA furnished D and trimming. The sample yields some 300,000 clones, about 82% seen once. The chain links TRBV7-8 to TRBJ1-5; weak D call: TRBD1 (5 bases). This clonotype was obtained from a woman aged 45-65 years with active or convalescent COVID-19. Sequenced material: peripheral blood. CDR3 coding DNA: TGTGCCAGCAGCCCCCGACAGTTCAATCAGCCCCAGCATTTT. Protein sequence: CASSPRQFNQPQHF.